The source of this T cell receptor (beta chain) is a study of early T cells in non-severe SARS-CoV-2 infection. Via MiXCR, TCRdb re-called the 5' RACE reads, giving one row per CDR3 protein. The data show tens of thousands of distinct CDR3 sequences, around 7% seen once. V was shortened by 2 bases and J by 1 base, with 2 bases between the two germline ends. Germline CDR1 and CDR2: ENHRY and SYGVKD. This CDR3 has 12 residues. This clonotype was recorded many times. V is TRBV10-3 and J is TRBJ1-1, with D hard to call. The TCR originated in an adult who was a healthcare worker with PCR-confirmed SARS-CoV-2 infection or an uninfected control (not recorded which). The material sequenced was whole blood. DNA for the CDR3: TGTGCCATCAGTGAGGGGAACACTGAAGCTTTCTTT. Residues: CAISEGNTEAFF.